The 23 T cell receptor beta chains in this list originate from one sample, sequenced in a study of blood T cell repertoires in COVID-19. The table came from immunoSEQ multiplex PCR; TCRdb's copy has only in-frame clones and leaves some out. The table shows about 480,000 clones, with around 89% occurring only once. Sample: PBMCs or T cells enriched from blood (not recorded which). The receptor set was obtained from a woman aged 35 to 49 who had recovered from COVID-19.

This clone was seen only once. The chain recombines TRBV19 with TRBJ1-1; D possibly corresponds to TRBD1 (6 bases). This CDR3 has 17 residues. The V end was cut by 3 bases, the J end by 1 base, with 18 bases between. CDR1 is LNHDA, CDR2 SQIVND, per germline (reference sequence). CDR3 protein: CASSMRGFLRGNTEAFF. CDR3 nucleotides: TGTGCCAGTAGTATGAGGGGGTTTCTTAGGGGGAACACTGAAGCTTTCTTT.

The chain employs TRBV18 and TRBJ1-3, with 12 nucleotides matching TRBD1. Germline trimming cut 1 base from V and 8 bases from J; bases unmatched to any gene: 6. This CDR3 region has 16 residues. The germline V gene encodes CDR1 KGHSH and CDR2 LQKENI. The CDR3 DNA reads TGTGCCAGCTCACCACTCCCAGGGACAGGGGGCTACACCATATATTTT. It is translated as CASSPLPGTGGYTIYF.

The chain is built from TRBV4-1 and TRBJ1-2; no clear D gene. Germline V gene data show CDR1 as MGHRA and CDR2 as YSYEKL. V was trimmed by 5 bases and J by 8 bases, leaving 21 bases between them. The CDR3 length is 15 residues. CDR3 amino acids: CASSTLSYSGGGYTF. CDR3 DNA: TGCGCCAGCAGCACCCTCTCGTATTCGGGAGGGGGCTACACCTTC.

This chain joins TRBV19 and TRBJ1-4, with 10 bases aligning to TRBD1. Germline V gene data show CDR1 as LNHDA and CDR2 as SQIVND (reference sequence). The CDR3 is 16 residues long. V trimming: 5 bases; J trimming: 6 bases; junction bases outside the gene matches: 9. The CDR3 DNA follows: TGTGCCAGTAGTGCTTTGGCCGGGACAGGGGATGAAAAACTGTTTTTT. Translating gives CASSALAGTGDEKLFF. The full variable domain, in which reference TRBV19 and TRBJ1-4 provide the parts outside the CDR3, is DGGITQSPKYLFRKEGQNVTLSCEQNLNHDAMYWYRQDPGQGLRLIYYSQIVNDFQKGDIAEGYSVSREKKESFPLTVTSAQKNPTAFYLCASSALAGTGDEKLFFGSGTQLSVL.

The rearrangement joins TRBV5-1 to TRBJ2-5; 9 nucleotides agree with TRBD1. The J segment lost 3 bases and the V segment lost 7 bases, leaving 4 bases of the junction unmatched. Germline values: CDR1 SGHRS, CDR2 YFSETQ. This CDR3 is built from 13 residues. In nucleotides, the CDR3 is TGCGCCAGCCGGGACAGGGACAAAGAGACCCAGTACTTC. Amino acid sequence: CASRDRDKETQYF. The entire variable domain, with the rest obtained from reference TRBV5-1 and TRBJ2-5, is as follows: KAGVTQTPRYLIKTRGQQVTLSCSPISGHRSVSWYQQTPGQGLQFLFEYFSETQRNKGNFPGRFSGRQFSNSRSEMNVSTLELGDSALYLCASRDRDKETQYFGPGTRLLVL.

The chain recombines TRBV20-1 with TRBJ2-1, with 7 bases aligning to TRBD2. The V gene end was trimmed by 7 bases and the J gene end by 5 bases; junction bases not matched to a gene: 2. There are 11 residues in the CDR3. Looked up from germline, CDR1 is DFQATT and CDR2 is SNEGSKA (reference sequence). The CDR3 DNA is TGCAGTGGAGGGACTAACAATGAGCAGTTCTTC. It encodes CSGGTNNEQFF.

The chain carries TRBV5-1 and TRBJ2-6; TRBD1 might be the D (5 bases). This CDR3 is 15 amino acids long. The V gene's germline CDR1 is SGHRS and CDR2 YFSETQ. Trimming left V 0 bases short and J 4 bases short, with 8 bases between. CDR3 amino acids: CASSLAGLGANVLTF. The CDR3 nucleotides are TGCGCCAGCAGCTTGGCAGGGCTGGGGGCCAACGTCCTGACTTTC.

This chain connects TRBV2 to TRBJ1-1; 8 positions agree with TRBD1. The CDR3 loop spans 14 amino acids. The germline gives CDR1 SNHLY, CDR2 FYNNEI. Trimming at V came to 4 bases and at J to 3 bases, leaving 4 bases not matched to a gene. This CDR3 reads CASSGTGRYTEAFF. The CDR3 nucleotides read TGTGCCAGCAGTGGGACAGGGAGGTACACTGAAGCTTTCTTT. Full variable domain (remainder filled in from reference TRBV2 and TRBJ1-1): EPEVTQTPSHQVTQMGQEVILRCVPISNHLYFYWYRQILGQKVEFLVSFYNNEISEKSEIFDDQFSVERPDGSNFTLKIRSTKLEDSAMYFCASSGTGRYTEAFFGQGTRLTVV.

This chain joins TRBV11-3 and TRBJ2-7; perhaps TRBD1 as D (5 bases). Deletions cut 5 bases from V and 2 bases from J, with 16 bases between. CDR1 SGHNT and CDR2 YENEEA come from the germline V gene. This CDR3 has 15 amino acids. Written as DNA, the CDR3 is TGTGCCAGCAGCACTGACAGCCCGGTCCCCTACGAGCAGTACTTC. It encodes CASSTDSPVPYEQYF.

V is TRBV18 and J is TRBJ2-2; D is undetermined. Looked up from germline, CDR1 is KGHSH and CDR2 is LQKENI. V lost 3 bases and J 3 bases, leaving 11 bases between the germline ends. This CDR3 has 15 residues. CDR3 sequence: CASSPRGPDTGELFF. DNA for the CDR3: TGTGCCAGCTCACCCCGAGGTCCGGACACCGGGGAGCTGTTTTTT.

V usage is TRBV5-1 and J usage is TRBJ2-7, with TRBD2 matching 8 bases. The CDR3 runs 14 residues. The V gene end was trimmed by 0 bases and the J gene end by 4 bases; junction bases not matched to a gene: 3. Per germline, CDR1 SGHRS and CDR2 YFSETQ. CDR3 sequence: CASSLGAGAYEQYF. The CDR3 DNA sequence: TGCGCCAGCAGCTTGGGAGCGGGAGCGTACGAGCAGTACTTC.

The chain is built from TRBV4-3 and TRBJ1-4; D may be TRBD1 (5 bases). The V and J ends lost 1 base and 8 bases respectively, with 11 bases between them. CDR3 length equals 14 residues. Germline V gene data show CDR1 as LGHNA and CDR2 as YSLEER. As DNA, the CDR3 is TGCGCCAGCAGCCAAGGACAGAGGCAGGAAAAACTGTTTTTT. The encoded protein is CASSQGQRQEKLFF.

V gene TRBV18 combines with J gene TRBJ1-2, with a weak D call TRBD1 (6 bases). V lost 2 bases, J lost 2 bases, and 12 bases lay in between. The CDR3 contains 15 residues. CDR1 and CDR2 from the germline V gene are KGHSH and LQKENI. The CDR3 reads CASSPSRQENYGYTF. The CDR3 bases are TGTGCCAGCTCACCATCGAGACAGGAAAACTATGGCTACACCTTC.

This chain links TRBV5-6 with TRBJ2-7; 8 positions agree with TRBD1. Germline V lookup: CDR1 SGHDT, CDR2 YYEEEE. This CDR3 contains 14 residues. With 4 bases clipped from V and 1 base from J, the junction kept 4 bases outside the gene matches. This CDR3 is CASSPRDRSYEQYF. DNA of the CDR3: TGTGCCAGCAGCCCACGGGACAGGTCCTACGAGCAGTACTTC.

V usage is TRBV5-6 and J usage is TRBJ2-5, with 7 bases aligning to TRBD2. This CDR3 has 14 residues. Looked up from germline, CDR1 is SGHDT and CDR2 is YYEEEE. The junction had 5 bases not matched to a gene; V was cut back by 1 base and J by 5 bases. The CDR3, as DNA: TGTGCCAGCAGCTTGATGGCGGGAGCCGAGACCCAGTACTTC. Its translation: CASSLMAGAETQYF. Complete variable domain (other parts from reference TRBV5-6 and TRBJ2-5): DAGVTQSPTHLIKTRGQQVTLRCSPKSGHDTVSWYQQALGQGPQFIFQYYEEEERQRGNFPDRFSGHQFPNYSSELNVNALLLGDSALYLCASSLMAGAETQYFGPGTRLLVL.

This chain links TRBV30 with TRBJ2-1; 11 bases fit TRBD1. CDR1 and CDR2 from the germline V gene are GTSNPN and SVGIG (reference sequence). The CDR3 runs 19 residues. V lost 0 bases, J lost 9 bases, and 19 bases stayed unmatched. The CDR3 region is CAWSVGQGAWAASGIEQFF. CDR3 DNA sequence: TGTGCCTGGAGTGTCGGACAGGGGGCATGGGCCGCGTCGGGGATTGAGCAGTTCTTC. Using reference TRBV30 and TRBJ2-1 for the parts outside the CDR3, the full variable domain is SQTIHQWPATLVQPVGSPLSLECTVEGTSNPNLYWYRQAAGRGLQLLFYSVGIGQISSEVPQNLSASRPQDRQFILSSKKLLLSDSGFYLCAWSVGQGAWAASGIEQFFGPGTRLTVL.

The gene calls are TRBV29-1 and TRBJ1-1, with 8 bases fitting TRBD1. Germline V gene lookup returns CDR1 SQVTM and CDR2 ANQGSEA. Unmatched junction bases numbered 12, after V lost 4 bases and J lost 5 bases. The CDR3 runs to 15 residues. CDR3 amino acids: CSVGDRAGGRTEAFF. The DNA of the CDR3 is TGCAGCGTTGGGGACCGGGCAGGGGGCCGAACTGAAGCTTTCTTT.

The chain employs TRBV11-2 and TRBJ2-1; 9 bases line up with TRBD1. The trim removed 5 bases at V and 6 bases at J, leaving 8 bases unmatched. This CDR3 is built from 15 residues. Germline V gene lookup returns CDR1 SGHAT and CDR2 FQNNGV. As DNA, the CDR3 is TGTGCCAGCAGCCTCAACAGGGGGCTAGGCAATGAGCAGTTCTTC. Translating gives CASSLNRGLGNEQFF.

V usage is TRBV28 and J usage is TRBJ2-7; D is unresolved. V lost 5 bases and J 2 bases, leaving 19 bases between the germline ends. The CDR3 length is 16 residues. The germline CDR1 and CDR2 sequences are MDHEN and SYDVKM. The CDR3 here is CASSPVVETRAYEQYF. CDR3 in DNA: TGTGCCAGCAGTCCCGTCGTGGAGACCCGCGCCTACGAGCAGTACTTC.

The genes are TRBV19 and TRBJ2-2; D possibly corresponds to TRBD1 (6 bases). Trimming removed 2 bases at V and 6 bases at J, with 16 bases between. The germline gives CDR1 LNHDA, CDR2 SQIVND (reference sequence). CDR3 length: 16 amino acids. This CDR3 is CASSISRGFRSGELFF. The DNA of the CDR3 is TGTGCCAGTAGTATATCCAGGGGTTTTCGTTCCGGGGAGCTGTTTTTT.

The chain couples TRBV7-9 to TRBJ1-1; D is unresolved. V lost 2 bases and J 6 bases, leaving 4 bases between the germline ends. Germline V gene data show CDR1 as SEHNR and CDR2 as FQNEAQ (reference sequence). This CDR3 comprises 11 residues. Here the CDR3 reads CASSLSSEAFF. As DNA, the CDR3 is TGTGCCAGCAGCTTATCTTCTGAAGCTTTCTTT.

This chain uses TRBV27 with TRBJ1-5; 9 nucleotides agree with TRBD1. With 8 bases clipped from V and 0 bases from J, the junction kept 5 bases outside the gene matches. Germline V CDR1 and CDR2: MNHEY, SMNVEV (reference sequence). This CDR3 is 15 amino acids long. DNA for the CDR3: TGTGCCAGCGGACAGGGGTCCCTTAGCAATCAGCCCCAGCATTTT. It yields the protein CASGQGSLSNQPQHF.

V usage is TRBV2 and J usage is TRBJ2-7; no clear D gene. Germline V gives CDR1 SNHLY, CDR2 FYNNEI. There are 11 residues in the CDR3. With 6 bases removed from V and 7 bases from J, the gap between germline ends came to 10 bases. CDR3 bases: TGTGCCAGCAGGGGCCCCAGGGAGCAGTACTTC. Protein: CASRGPREQYF.